The next 15 T cell receptor beta chains were all read from a single sample in a study of blood T cells in healthy people across ages. Through a sample-barcoded 5' primer and a J-beta primer mix, a second PCR was run for roughly 7 to 12 cycles. Via MiXCR, TCRdb re-called the 5' RACE reads, giving one row per CDR3 protein. The data hold approximately 800,000 distinct CDR3 sequences, with roughly 60% observed a single time. Input material: blood. The receptors derive from a man between 25 and 39 years old in good health.

This rearrangement joins TRBV12-3 or TRBV12-4 to TRBJ2-3; no firm D call. Trimming pared 7 bases from V and 1 base from J, leaving 9 bases between. The CDR3 is 13 residues long. CDR3 region: CASIPQGTDTQYF. The CDR3 coding sequence is TGTGCCAGCATACCCCAGGGCACAGATACGCAGTATTTT.

The chain couples TRBV19 to TRBJ2-7; no firm D call. The better agreement between TRBJ2-5 and the DNA end casts doubt on the J call. Germline V CDR1 and CDR2: LNHDA, SQIVND (reference sequence). CDR3 length equals 16 residues. The CDR3 loop is CASSITLGALGGTQYF. The CDR3, as DNA: TGTGCCAGTAGTATAACTCTCGGAGCCCTGGGCGGGACCCAGTACTTC.

This clonotype was seen repeatedly, ten times or more. The rearrangement joins TRBV20-1 to TRBJ1-1, with 7 bases identical to TRBD1. Unmatched junction bases numbered 12, after V lost 5 bases and J lost 6 bases. CDR3 length: 14 residues. The V gene's germline CDR1 is DFQATT and CDR2 SNEGSKA (reference sequence). This chain's CDR3 is CSAPGRQGVAEAFF. CDR3 nucleotide sequence: TGCAGTGCTCCGGGTCGACAGGGAGTTGCTGAAGCTTTCTTT.

This clonotype was counted between two and nine times. The V gene is TRBV29-1, the J gene TRBJ1-2; D is undetermined. The CDR3 is 14 residues long. The germline V gene has CDR1 SQVTM and CDR2 ANQGSEA. V gave up 1 base and J gave up 8 bases, with 17 bases separating them. The CDR3 here is CSVEGERMAGGYTF. The CDR3, as DNA: TGCAGCGTTGAAGGGGAAAGGATGGCCGGGGGCTACACCTTC.

This clonotype was seen only a few times. The V gene is TRBV29-1, the J gene TRBJ1-2; D is undetermined. Germline V gene sequence: CDR1 SQVTM, CDR2 ANQGSEA. V dropped 7 bases and J dropped 3 bases, with 12 bases sitting between them. This CDR3 is 12 amino acids long. The CDR3 DNA reads TGCAGCGCCCCCAACGAGGACTATGGCTACACCTTC. It is translated as CSAPNEDYGYTF.

This clonotype was counted only a few times. CDR3 sequence: CASSASGAETQYF. CDR3 DNA sequence: TGCGCCAGCAGCGCCTCGGGGGCGGAGACCCAGTACTTC. V gene TRBV10-2 combines with J gene TRBJ2-5; either TRBD1 or TRBD2 may supply D (6 bases each). V lost 6 bases and J lost 5, with 13 bases in between. The CDR3 loop spans 13 amino acids. The germline V gene encodes CDR1 WSHSY and CDR2 SAAADI.

The chain uses TRBV6-1 and TRBJ1-2; D is undetermined. Per germline, CDR1 MNHNS and CDR2 SASEGT. The CDR3 covers 13 residues. V was cut by 3 bases and J by 2 bases, with 7 bases left in between. The CDR3 region is CASSDGWNYGYTF. CDR3 nucleotide sequence: TGTGCCAGCAGTGATGGGTGGAACTATGGCTACACCTTC.

This clonotype was seen a few times. This sequence joins TRBV12-3 or TRBV12-4 and TRBJ2-5, with a possible D match to TRBD2 (5 bases). Trimming removed 8 bases at V and 0 bases at J, with 13 bases between. This CDR3 has 14 residues. The CDR3 bases are TGTGCCAGCGGTTCGAGGGTGTACCAAGAGACCCAGTACTTC. It is translated as CASGSRVYQETQYF.

V usage is TRBV4-2 and J usage is TRBJ2-7, with D perhaps matching TRBD2 (6 bases). The CDR3 covers 15 residues. Trimming removed 0 bases at V and 3 bases at J, with 12 bases between. CDR1 is LGHNA, CDR2 YNFKEQ, per germline. DNA of the CDR3: TGTGCCAGCAGCCAAGATCTTGGACTAAACTACGAGCAGTACTTC. This gives the protein CASSQDLGLNYEQYF.

The chain uses TRBV13 and TRBJ1-2; unclear D gene. The ends were cut back, 3 bases at V and 0 bases at J, with 14 bases in the middle. The CDR3 extends over 16 amino acids. Germline CDR1 is PRHDT and CDR2 is FYEKMQ (reference sequence). The CDR3, as DNA: TGTGCCAGCAGCTTGACTCGAACCTTAGCTAACTATGGCTACACCTTC. Its translation: CASSLTRTLANYGYTF.

This clonotype was seen only a few times. The CDR3 nucleotides are TGCGCCAGCAGCTGGCGGACAGGGAGAGAGACCCAGTACTTC. Its translation is CASSWRTGRETQYF. The chain has TRBV5-1 and TRBJ2-4, with TRBD1 matching over 8 bases. The J call may not be correct, given that the DNA end is closer to TRBJ2-5. Germline CDR1 SGHRS, CDR2 YFSETQ. This CDR3 has 14 amino acids.

Only a few counts were recorded for this clonotype. This chain uses TRBV7-9 with TRBJ2-1, with D unclear. This CDR3 contains 13 residues. Germline assignment: CDR1 SEHNR and CDR2 FQNEAQ (reference sequence). The V gene lost 0 bases and the J gene lost 6 bases, with 6 bases spanning the gap. The CDR3 nucleotides are TGTGCCAGCAGCTTAGCAGCGTTCAATGAGCAGTTCTTC. Its translation is CASSLAAFNEQFF.

Regarding this clonotype: At one end, the junction sequence differs from germline, possibly due to a read error. The CDR3 nucleotides are TGTGCCAGCAGCGTAGCTAGCGGACTTACGAATGAGCAGTTCTTC. Its translation is CASSVASGLTNEQFF. The rearrangement links TRBV7-2 to TRBJ2-1, with TRBD2 identical over 7 bases. This CDR3 spans 15 amino acids. Germline values: CDR1 SGHTA, CDR2 FQGNSA. The entire variable domain, with the rest obtained from reference TRBV7-2 and TRBJ2-1, is as follows: GAGVSQSPSNKVTEKGKDVELRCDPISGHTALYWYRQSLGQGLEFLIYFQGNSAPDKSGLPSDRFSAERTGGSVSTLTIQRTQQEDSAVYLCASSVASGLTNEQFFGPGTRLTVL.

The chain uses TRBV12-3 or TRBV12-4 and TRBJ2-3; D perhaps matches TRBD1 (7 bases). This CDR3 has 13 residues. The V end lost 8 bases, the J end lost 6 bases, and 15 bases lay between the germline ends. The CDR3 reads CASARGEADTQYF. CDR3 nucleotide sequence: TGTGCCAGCGCCAGGGGGGAGGCTGATACGCAGTATTTT.

This clonotype showed up just once. This sequence joins TRBV2 and TRBJ1-1; D is possibly TRBD1 (6 bases). CDR1 is SNHLY, CDR2 FYNNEI, per germline. This CDR3 is built from 14 residues. V was pared by 6 bases and J by 1 base, with 12 bases between. CDR3 sequence: CASRQTGQNTEAFF. In DNA form, the CDR3 reads TGTGCCAGCAGGCAGACAGGACAGAACACTGAAGCTTTCTTT.